The 29 T cell receptor beta chains reported below all come from one sample, sequenced in a study of memory CD4+ T cells and cytomegalovirus serostatus. Single viable CD3+CD4+CD8-CD45RO+ cells were sorted as the memory CD4+ T cells. The method was immunoSEQ multiplex PCR; TCRdb's version includes in-frame clones alone and lacks a portion of them. The sample has about 92,000 clones, under 90% seen once; the top ten hold around 3.6%. The sequenced material came from memory CD4+ T cells from blood. Source of these receptors: an adult in good health and CMV-seropositive.

This clone showed up just a few times. J is TRBJ1-5 and V is TRBV6-6; maybe TRBD1 (5 bases). CDR3 length: 14 amino acids. Germline V gene lookup returns CDR1 MNHNY and CDR2 SVGAGI (reference sequence). V was cut by 6 bases and J by 8 bases, with 17 bases left in between. CDR3 nucleotide sequence: TGTGCCAGCAGGGTTCAGGGCCTAGTGGAGCCCCAGCATTTT. Its translation is CASRVQGLVEPQHF.

The genes are TRBV5-4 and TRBJ1-1; no clear D gene. The CDR3 covers 14 residues. The germline CDR1 and CDR2 sequences are SGHNT and YYREEE (reference sequence). V was trimmed by 0 bases and J by 2 bases, leaving 8 bases between them. DNA of the CDR3: TGTGCCAGCAGCTTGGCCGGCGGAAACACTGAAGCTTTCTTT. Protein product: CASSLAGGNTEAFF.

The chain couples TRBV10-3 to TRBJ2-1, with TRBD1 identical over 7 bases. V lost 0 bases, J lost 8 bases, and 10 bases stayed unmatched. Germline values: CDR1 ENHRY, CDR2 SYGVKD. The CDR3 spans 16 residues. This chain's CDR3 is CAISESRSRGSDEQFF. The CDR3 DNA is TGTGCCATCAGTGAGTCCCGTAGCAGGGGGAGCGATGAGCAGTTCTTC.

The chain carries TRBV5-1 and TRBJ2-1; 9 positions agree with TRBD2. The CDR3 has 18 residues. Germline-derived CDR1 and CDR2 are SGHRS and YFSETQ. Trimming took 3 bases from V and 4 from J; bases not matched to a gene: 14. CDR3 amino acids: CASSSGVAGARGYNEQFF. CDR3 coding DNA: TGCGCCAGCAGCTCCGGGGTAGCGGGAGCCCGAGGATACAATGAGCAGTTCTTC.

The chain recombines TRBV7-2 with TRBJ1-1, with D possibly matching TRBD1 (6 bases). Per the germline V gene, CDR1 is SGHTA and CDR2 is FQGNSA. The V end lost 9 bases, the J end lost 2 bases, and 16 bases lay between the germline ends. This CDR3 comprises 14 residues. The CDR3 sequence is CASNHWGLNTEAFF. The CDR3 DNA is TGTGCCAGTAACCATTGGGGGCTTAACACTGAAGCTTTCTTT.

This chain's CDR3 is CASSPGRTGDGQPQHF. The CDR3 DNA is TGTGCCAGCAGCCCCGGCCGGACAGGGGACGGGCAGCCCCAGCATTTT. J is TRBJ1-5 and V is TRBV28; TRBD1 matches 9 bases. The CDR3 runs to 16 residues. Germline-derived CDR1 and CDR2 are MDHEN and SYDVKM. V shed 6 bases and J 7 bases; nucleotides not matched to a gene: 13.

The rearrangement joins TRBV28 to TRBJ1-1; possible D gene TRBD1, 6 bases. Germline CDR1 reads MDHEN; CDR2 reads SYDVKM. This CDR3 region has 16 residues. V was cut by 5 bases and J by 1 base, with 17 bases left in between. The CDR3 loop reads CASSPGTPLGNTEAFF. CDR3 DNA: TGTGCCAGCAGTCCCGGGACACCCCTTGGGAACACTGAAGCTTTCTTT.

V gene TRBV2 combines with J gene TRBJ2-1; TRBD2 matches 14 bases. V shed 6 bases, J shed 8 bases, and the junction held 3 bases outside the gene matches. This CDR3 comprises 14 residues. Germline V lookup: CDR1 SNHLY, CDR2 FYNNEI. CDR3 sequence: CASSGTSGGDEQFF. The CDR3 bases are TGTGCCAGCAGCGGGACTAGCGGGGGCGATGAGCAGTTCTTC.

This clone was observed a few times. This chain joins TRBV7-9 and TRBJ1-2, with D possibly being TRBD1 (5 bases). There are 13 residues in the CDR3. V dropped 1 base and J dropped 7 bases, with 10 bases sitting between them. In germline, CDR1 is SEHNR, CDR2 FQNEAQ (reference sequence). This CDR3 is CASSLVQGGGYTF. CDR3 nucleotide sequence: TGTGCCAGCAGCTTAGTCCAGGGCGGTGGCTACACCTTC.

This sequence joins TRBV9 and TRBJ2-1; TRBD2 matches 7 bases. J lost 7 bases, V lost 0 bases, and 10 bases had no gene match. There are 16 residues in the CDR3. Germline V lookup: CDR1 SGDLS, CDR2 YYNGEE. CDR3 in amino acids: CASSVGPGGRGNEQFF. Here the CDR3 DNA reads TGTGCCAGCAGCGTAGGTCCGGGCGGGAGAGGGAATGAGCAGTTCTTC.

This chain joins TRBV28 and TRBJ1-5; 7 bases agree with TRBD1. Germline CDR1 is MDHEN and CDR2 is SYDVKM. J lost 5 bases, V lost 5 bases, and 9 bases had no gene match. The CDR3 sequence is 15 residues long. CDR3 residues: CASSALQGGHQPQHF. The CDR3 region has the DNA TGTGCCAGCAGTGCCCTCCAGGGGGGCCATCAGCCCCAGCATTTT.

The genes are TRBV5-1 and TRBJ2-1; 7 bases fit TRBD2. The germline CDR1 and CDR2 sequences are SGHRS and YFSETQ. The CDR3 is made up of 15 amino acids. V was pared by 3 bases and J by 8 bases, with 11 bases of the junction left unmatched. CDR3 sequence (DNA): TGCGCCAGCAGCTGGACTGGGGACTACTCGTATGAGCAGTTCTTC. Amino acids: CASSWTGDYSYEQFF.

The chain couples TRBV19 to TRBJ2-1, with no clear D. The ends were cut back, 5 bases at V and 8 bases at J, with 7 bases in the middle. The CDR3 is 11 residues long. Germline V gene sequence: CDR1 LNHDA, CDR2 SQIVND (reference sequence). The CDR3 is CASSSGYEQFF. The CDR3 nucleotides are TGTGCCAGTAGTTCGGGCTATGAGCAGTTCTTC.

The chain couples TRBV7-6 to TRBJ2-3, with 16 bases aligning to TRBD2. The CDR3 spans 18 residues. The germline V gene has CDR1 SGHVS and CDR2 FNYEAQ. The trim removed 4 bases at V and 1 base at J, leaving 5 bases unmatched. The CDR3 loop is CASSSGLAGGPGTDTQYF. CDR3 DNA sequence: TGTGCCAGCAGCTCGGGACTAGCGGGAGGGCCAGGCACAGATACGCAGTATTTT.

The gene calls are TRBV4-2 and TRBJ2-7; 9 bases line up with TRBD2. The germline V gene has CDR1 LGHNA and CDR2 YNFKEQ. The trim removed 0 bases at V and 7 bases at J, leaving 10 bases unmatched. There are 16 residues in the CDR3. CDR3: CASSQDAAGGPEEQYF. The CDR3 nucleotides read TGTGCCAGCAGCCAAGATGCGGCGGGAGGGCCAGAAGAGCAGTACTTC.

This chain joins TRBV7-9 and TRBJ2-7; D not resolved. The CDR3 extends over 13 amino acids. CDR1 and CDR2 from the germline V gene are SEHNR and FQNEAQ (reference sequence). V shed 0 bases and J shed 4 bases, with 7 bases lying between them. CDR3 in DNA: TGTGCCAGCAGCTTAGCCGACACGTACGAGCAGTACTTC. Residues: CASSLADTYEQYF.

The chain recombines TRBV19 with TRBJ2-7; tentative D call: TRBD1 (6 bases). CDR3 size: 14 residues. V was trimmed by 5 bases and J by 4 bases, leaving 15 bases between them. The germline V gene has CDR1 LNHDA and CDR2 SQIVND (reference sequence). The CDR3 DNA is TGTGCCAGTAGTTTACAAGGGACACAGTACGAGCAGTACTTC. Amino acids: CASSLQGTQYEQYF. The variable domain in full, with the rest retrieved from reference TRBV19 and TRBJ2-7, is DGGITQSPKYLFRKEGQNVTLSCEQNLNHDAMYWYRQDPGQGLRLIYYSQIVNDFQKGDIAEGYSVSREKKESFPLTVTSAQKNPTAFYLCASSLQGTQYEQYFGPGTRLTVT.

The chain links TRBV28 to TRBJ2-7, with 10 bases identical to TRBD2. This CDR3 is built from 14 residues. Germline V gene lookup returns CDR1 MDHEN and CDR2 SYDVKM. The J segment lost 4 bases and the V segment lost 6 bases, leaving 6 bases of the junction unmatched. CDR3 region: CASRRSGRLYEQYF. The CDR3 nucleotides read TGTGCCAGCAGGCGTAGCGGGAGGCTATACGAGCAGTACTTC.

This clone appeared a few times. The CDR3 nucleotides read TGTGCCAGCAGTGGAGCAGATACGCAGTATTTT. Translation: CASSGADTQYF. This rearrangement joins TRBV6-6 to TRBJ2-3, with D uncertain. Deletions cut 5 bases from V and 4 bases from J, with 4 bases between. CDR1 is MNHNY and CDR2 is SVGAGI in the germline V gene (reference sequence). The CDR3 length is 11 residues.

This rearrangement joins TRBV5-5 to TRBJ1-1; 8 bases are a match to TRBD1. The CDR3 has 14 residues. Germline assignment: CDR1 SGHKS and CDR2 YYEKEE (reference sequence). J lost 4 bases, V lost 1 base, and 3 bases had no gene match. This CDR3 reads CASSLRTGGTEAFF. The CDR3 region has the DNA TGTGCCAGCAGCTTGAGAACAGGGGGCACTGAAGCTTTCTTT.

Here the CDR3 DNA reads TGTGCCAGCAGCTTGTGGGCTAGCGGGATAGGGGGCGAGCAGTACTTC. As protein: CASSLWASGIGGEQYF. The V and J genes are TRBV5-6 and TRBJ2-7, with TRBD2 matching 9 bases. CDR3 length: 16 amino acids. After removal of 1 base from V and 6 bases from J, the junction contained 11 bases not matched to a gene. Looked up from germline, CDR1 is SGHDT and CDR2 is YYEEEE.

The rearrangement links TRBV5-1 to TRBJ1-1; D remains ambiguous. Trimming stripped 0 bases from V and 6 bases from J, with 9 bases between. The CDR3 is made up of 13 amino acids. Germline lookup yields CDR1 SGHRS and CDR2 YFSETQ. The CDR3 loop is CASSLGSGAEAFF. CDR3 DNA: TGCGCCAGCAGCTTGGGATCTGGGGCTGAAGCTTTCTTT.

The CDR3 loop is CASSGLPSSTDTQYF. The DNA for the CDR3 is TGTGCCAGCAGCGGACTTCCTTCTAGCACAGATACGCAGTATTTT. The chain employs TRBV11-2 and TRBJ2-3; D perhaps matches TRBD2 (5 bases). CDR1 and CDR2 (germline): SGHAT, FQNNGV. V lost 5 bases to trimming and J lost 0 bases, with 12 bases between them. The CDR3 runs to 15 residues.

The chain couples TRBV7-9 to TRBJ2-5, with TRBD2 matching over 11 bases. The germline V gene has CDR1 SEHNR and CDR2 FQNEAQ (reference sequence). J was trimmed by 7 bases and V by 5 bases; bases with no gene match: 6. The CDR3 has 14 residues. The chain's CDR3 is CASSLLAGVGTQYF. In DNA, the CDR3 is TGTGCCAGCAGCCTACTAGCGGGAGTCGGGACCCAGTACTTC. Complete variable domain (other parts from reference TRBV7-9 and TRBJ2-5): DTGVSQNPRHKITKRGQNVTFRCDPISEHNRLYWYRQTLGQGPEFLTYFQNEAQLEKSRLLSDRFSAERPKGSFSTLEIQRTEQGDSAMYLCASSLLAGVGTQYFGPGTRLLVL.

The V gene is TRBV7-2, the J gene TRBJ1-3; D ambiguous. The length of the CDR3 is 12 residues. CDR1 is SGHTA, CDR2 FQGNSA, per germline. V dropped 2 bases and J dropped 7 bases, with 6 bases sitting between them. CDR3 region: CASSLNFNTIYF. In nucleotides, the CDR3 is TGTGCCAGCAGCTTAAATTTCAACACCATATATTTT.

The chain is built from TRBV6-6 and TRBJ1-5; the D is unclear. V lost 0 bases to trimming and J lost 6 bases, with 12 bases between them. This CDR3 region has 15 residues. Germline lookup yields CDR1 MNHNY and CDR2 SVGAGI (reference sequence). CDR3 loop: CASSYSRSQSQPQHF. CDR3 bases: TGTGCCAGCAGTTACTCGAGGTCACAAAGTCAGCCCCAGCATTTT.

The chain is built from TRBV2 and TRBJ2-1, with D perhaps TRBD2 (5 bases). CDR1 is SNHLY and CDR2 is FYNNEI in the germline V gene. Trimming removed 2 bases from V and 3 bases from J, with 8 bases in between. The CDR3 runs 14 residues. CDR3 in amino acids: CASSEIGSYNEQFF. In nucleotides, the CDR3 is TGTGCCAGCAGTGAAATAGGGAGCTACAATGAGCAGTTCTTC.

In nucleotides, the CDR3 is TGTGCCAGCTCACGACAGGGGGCGCGGAACACTGAAGCTTTCTTT. Translated: CASSRQGARNTEAFF. This rearrangement joins TRBV18 to TRBJ1-1; 10 nucleotides align to TRBD1. There are 15 residues in the CDR3. Germline CDR1 KGHSH, CDR2 LQKENI. V lost 4 bases and J lost 1; bases outside the gene matches: 3. The whole variable domain, filled in from reference TRBV18 and TRBJ1-1, reads NAGVMQNPRHLVRRRGQEARLRCSPMKGHSHVYWYRQLPEEGLKFMVYLQKENIIDESGMPKERFSAEFPKEGPSILRIQQVVRGDSAAYFCASSRQGARNTEAFFGQGTRLTVV.

This chain uses TRBV2 with TRBJ1-2; 8 bases match TRBD1. The germline V gene encodes CDR1 SNHLY and CDR2 FYNNEI. The CDR3 extends over 12 amino acids. The junction had 4 bases not matched to a gene; V was cut back by 4 bases and J by 9 bases. CDR3 amino acids: CASSARDRSYTF. Here the CDR3 DNA reads TGTGCCAGCAGTGCCCGGGACAGGAGCTACACCTTC.